This entry lists 9 T cell receptor beta chains sequenced from one sample in a study of CD8 T cells in Susac syndrome. RNA totalling roughly 0.45 to 1 ug underwent reverse transcription with random hexamers. A single record per CDR3 protein comes from TCRdb applying MiXCR to the immunoSEQ multiplex PCR reads. The data contain approximately 160,000 distinct CDR3 sequences, 80% to 95% of them singletons. The sequencing sample was made of CD4+ T cells from PBMCs. The receptors were sampled from a human donor in good health.

The chain joins TRBV3-1 to TRBJ2-3; 7 bases align to TRBD1. The CDR3 has 13 amino acids. The junction had 3 bases not matched to a gene; V was cut back by 2 bases and J by 7 bases. CDR1 is LGHDT and CDR2 is YNNKEL in the germline V gene (reference sequence). CDR3 region: CASSQLTGYTQYF. The CDR3 DNA reads TGTGCCAGCAGCCAACTGACAGGGTATACGCAGTATTTT.

CDR3 region: CSVLIGNQPQHF. CDR3 sequence (DNA): TGCAGCGTTCTTATCGGCAATCAGCCCCAGCATTTT. J is TRBJ1-5 and V is TRBV29-1; unclear D gene. V dropped 5 bases and J dropped 2 bases, with 7 bases sitting between them. Germline lookup yields CDR1 SQVTM and CDR2 ANQGSEA. There are 12 residues in the CDR3.

The CDR3 region has the DNA TGCGCCAGCACGGGGAACTACAATGAGCAGTTCTTC. Translation gives CASTGNYNEQFF. J is TRBJ2-1 and V is TRBV5-1; TRBD2 is a possible D gene (5 bases). This CDR3 spans 12 amino acids. The V gene's germline CDR1 is SGHRS and CDR2 YFSETQ. V lost 6 bases to trimming and J lost 3 bases, with 7 bases between them.

The V call is TRBV5-1, the J call TRBJ1-6; D is undetermined. Germline CDR1 is SGHRS and CDR2 is YFSETQ. The CDR3 covers 14 residues. V was clipped by 2 bases and J by 10 bases, with 13 bases between them. This CDR3 reads CASSFYGEESPLHF. The CDR3 DNA follows: TGCGCCAGCAGCTTTTACGGTGAGGAGTCACCCCTCCACTTT.

The rearrangement joins TRBV12-3 or TRBV12-4 to TRBJ1-2; the D is unclear. V was trimmed by 6 bases and J by 6 bases, leaving 11 bases between them. The CDR3 loop spans 12 amino acids. The CDR3 DNA reads as TGTGCCAGCAGCCCTGCCCTGCATGGCTACACCTTC. The encoded protein is CASSPALHGYTF.

The chain links TRBV6-2 or TRBV6-3 to TRBJ2-7; D unclear. Germline V gives CDR1 MNHEY, CDR2 SVGEGT. Trimming removed 1 base at V and 3 bases at J, with 7 bases between. The CDR3 is 13 residues long. The CDR3 nucleotides are TGTGCCAGCAGTTACTACCCCTTCTACGAGCAGTACTTC. Protein: CASSYYPFYEQYF.

The chain employs TRBV6-5 and TRBJ2-2, with D unresolved. The CDR3 runs to 12 residues. Trimming stripped 1 base from V and 7 bases from J, with 4 bases between. Germline V lookup: CDR1 MNHEY, CDR2 SVGAGI. The CDR3: CASSYWGGELFF. The DNA of the CDR3 is TGTGCCAGCAGTTACTGGGGCGGGGAGCTGTTTTTT.

The gene calls are TRBV29-1 and TRBJ1-1, with 7 bases lining up with TRBD1. V lost 8 bases, J lost 8 bases, and 11 bases stayed unmatched. Germline V lookup: CDR1 SQVTM, CDR2 ANQGSEA. This CDR3 is 12 amino acids long. CDR3 residues: CSSRSGTAEAFF. CDR3 sequence (DNA): TGCAGCTCCAGATCCGGGACAGCAGAAGCTTTCTTT.

This chain joins TRBV7-6 and TRBJ1-5; D gene unclear. The V end lost 0 bases, the J end lost 3 bases, and 9 bases lay between the germline ends. The CDR3 length is 15 residues. CDR1 SGHVS and CDR2 FNYEAQ come from the germline V gene. CDR3 nucleotides: TGTGCCAGCAGCTTAGCTGCGGGCCTCAATCAGCCCCAGCATTTT. This translates into CASSLAAGLNQPQHF.